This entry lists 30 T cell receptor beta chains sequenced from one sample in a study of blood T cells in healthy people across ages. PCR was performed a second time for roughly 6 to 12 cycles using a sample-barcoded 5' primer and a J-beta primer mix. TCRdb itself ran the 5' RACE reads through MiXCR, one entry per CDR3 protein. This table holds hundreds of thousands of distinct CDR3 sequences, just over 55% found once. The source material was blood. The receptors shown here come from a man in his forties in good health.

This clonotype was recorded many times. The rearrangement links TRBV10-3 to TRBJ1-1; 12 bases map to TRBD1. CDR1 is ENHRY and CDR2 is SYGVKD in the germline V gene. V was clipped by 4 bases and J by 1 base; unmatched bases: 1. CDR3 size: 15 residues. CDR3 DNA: TGTGCCATCAGTGGGGACAGGGGGCAGAACACTGAAGCTTTCTTT. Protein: CAISGDRGQNTEAFF.

CDR3 nucleotide sequence: TGCGCCAGCAGCCAAAGCGTAGGGGGAACAGATACGCAGTATTTT. It is translated as CASSQSVGGTDTQYF. The J gene is TRBJ2-3, the V gene TRBV4-3, with D possibly matching TRBD1 (6 bases). The length of the CDR3 is 15 residues. The germline gives CDR1 LGHNA, CDR2 YSLEER. V lost 2 bases, J lost 3 bases, and 12 bases lay in between.

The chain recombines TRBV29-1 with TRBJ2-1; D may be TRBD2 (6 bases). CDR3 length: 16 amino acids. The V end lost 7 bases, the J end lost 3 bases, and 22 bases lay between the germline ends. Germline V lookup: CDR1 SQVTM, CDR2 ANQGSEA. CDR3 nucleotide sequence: TGCAGCGCCCAAAATGCGGGGCCTAGGCGCTACAATGAGCAGTTCTTC. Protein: CSAQNAGPRRYNEQFF.

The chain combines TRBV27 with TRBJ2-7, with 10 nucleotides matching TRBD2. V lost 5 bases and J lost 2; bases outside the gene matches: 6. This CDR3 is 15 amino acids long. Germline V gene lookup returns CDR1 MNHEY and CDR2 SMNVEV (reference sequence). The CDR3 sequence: CASSRPGLATYEQYF. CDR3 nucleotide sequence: TGTGCCAGCAGTCGACCGGGACTAGCGACCTACGAGCAGTACTTC.

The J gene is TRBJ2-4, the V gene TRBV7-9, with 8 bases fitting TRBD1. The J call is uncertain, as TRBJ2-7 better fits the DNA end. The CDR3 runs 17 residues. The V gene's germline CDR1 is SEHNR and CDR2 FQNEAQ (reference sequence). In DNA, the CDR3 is TGTGCCAGCAGCTCTAGTCAGAGGACAGGGTTGACCTACGAGCAGTACTTC. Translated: CASSSSQRTGLTYEQYF.

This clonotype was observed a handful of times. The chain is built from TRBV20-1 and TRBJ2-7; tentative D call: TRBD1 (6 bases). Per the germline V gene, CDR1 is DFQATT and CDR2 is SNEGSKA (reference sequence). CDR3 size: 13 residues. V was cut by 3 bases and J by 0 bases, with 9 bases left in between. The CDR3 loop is CSARSDSSYEQYF. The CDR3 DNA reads TGCAGTGCTAGGTCGGACAGCTCCTACGAGCAGTACTTC.

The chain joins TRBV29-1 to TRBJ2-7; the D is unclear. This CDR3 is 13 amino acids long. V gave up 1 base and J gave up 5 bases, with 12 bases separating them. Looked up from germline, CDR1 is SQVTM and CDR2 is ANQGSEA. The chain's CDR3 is CSVEGVSGHEQYF. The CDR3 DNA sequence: TGCAGCGTTGAAGGGGTATCGGGCCACGAGCAGTACTTC.

CDR3 in amino acids: CASSRRDRGRDEQYF. The CDR3, as DNA: TGTGCCAGCAGCAGAAGGGACAGGGGGCGGGACGAGCAGTACTTC. The V gene is TRBV7-2, the J gene TRBJ2-5; TRBD1 matches at 12 bases. The DNA end favors TRBJ2-7, so the J call may be wrong. This CDR3 contains 15 residues. Per germline, CDR1 SGHTA and CDR2 FQGNSA.

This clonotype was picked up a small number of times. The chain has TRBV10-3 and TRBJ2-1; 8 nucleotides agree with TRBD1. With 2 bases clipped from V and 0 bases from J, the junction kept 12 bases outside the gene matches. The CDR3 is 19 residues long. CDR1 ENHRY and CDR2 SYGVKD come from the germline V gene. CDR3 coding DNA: TGTGCCATCAGTGAGGGACAGGGTTGGGACCTCAGCTCCTACAATGAGCAGTTCTTC. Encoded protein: CAISEGQGWDLSSYNEQFF.

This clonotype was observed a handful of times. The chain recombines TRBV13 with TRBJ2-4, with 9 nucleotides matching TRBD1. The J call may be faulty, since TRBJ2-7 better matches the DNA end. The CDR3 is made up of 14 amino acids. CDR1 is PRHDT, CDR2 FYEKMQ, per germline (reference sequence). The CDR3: CASIIRDRAYEQYF. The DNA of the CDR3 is TGTGCCAGCATCATCCGGGACAGGGCCTACGAGCAGTACTTC.

CDR3 region: CAIEDRGREKETQYF. The CDR3 DNA reads TGTGCCATTGAAGACAGGGGCCGGGAAAAAGAGACCCAGTACTTC. The V and J genes are TRBV28 and TRBJ2-5; TRBD1 aligns across 8 bases. Germline V gene sequence: CDR1 MDHEN, CDR2 SYDVKM. This CDR3 comprises 15 residues. The V and J ends lost 10 bases and 3 bases, in that order; junction bases with no gene match: 13.

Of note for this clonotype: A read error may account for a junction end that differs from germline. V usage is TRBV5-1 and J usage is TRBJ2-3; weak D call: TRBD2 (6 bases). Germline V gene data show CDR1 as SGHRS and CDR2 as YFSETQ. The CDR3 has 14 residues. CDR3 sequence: CANSLEGVGDTQYF. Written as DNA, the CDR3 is TGCGCCAACAGCTTGGAGGGAGTTGGTGATACGCAGTATTTT.

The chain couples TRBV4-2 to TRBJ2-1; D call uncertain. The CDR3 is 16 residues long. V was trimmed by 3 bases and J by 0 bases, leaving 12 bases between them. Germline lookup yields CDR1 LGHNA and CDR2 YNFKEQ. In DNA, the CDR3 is TGTGCCAGCAGCCAGGCAACGAGGAGCTCCTACAATGAGCAGTTCTTC. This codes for CASSQATRSSYNEQFF.

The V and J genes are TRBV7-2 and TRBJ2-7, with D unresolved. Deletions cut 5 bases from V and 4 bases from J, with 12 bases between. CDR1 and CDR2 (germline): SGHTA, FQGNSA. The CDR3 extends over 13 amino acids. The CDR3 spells CASSASPGYEQYF. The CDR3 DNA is TGTGCCAGCAGCGCCTCCCCGGGTTACGAGCAGTACTTC.

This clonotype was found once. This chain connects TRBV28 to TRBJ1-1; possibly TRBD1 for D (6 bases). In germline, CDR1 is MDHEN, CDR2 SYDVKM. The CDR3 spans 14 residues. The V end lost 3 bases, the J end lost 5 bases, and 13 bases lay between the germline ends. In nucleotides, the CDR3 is TGTGCCAGCAGTTTCACACAGGGATTGACTGAAGCTTTCTTT. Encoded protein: CASSFTQGLTEAFF. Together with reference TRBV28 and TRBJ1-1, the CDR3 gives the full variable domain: DVKVTQSSRYLVKRTGEKVFLECVQDMDHENMFWYRQDPGLGLRLIYFSYDVKMKEKGDIPEGYSVSREKKERFSLILESASTNQTSMYLCASSFTQGLTEAFFGQGTRLTVV.

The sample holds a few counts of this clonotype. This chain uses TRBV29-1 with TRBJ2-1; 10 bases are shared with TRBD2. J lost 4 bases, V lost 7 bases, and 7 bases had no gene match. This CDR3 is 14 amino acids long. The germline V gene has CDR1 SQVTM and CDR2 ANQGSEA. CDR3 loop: CSADLAGVYNEQFF. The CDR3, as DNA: TGCAGCGCCGATCTAGCGGGAGTTTACAATGAGCAGTTCTTC.

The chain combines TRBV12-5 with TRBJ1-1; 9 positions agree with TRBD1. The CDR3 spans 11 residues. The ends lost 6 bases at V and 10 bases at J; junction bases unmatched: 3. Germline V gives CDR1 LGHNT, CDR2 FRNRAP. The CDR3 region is CASGQDRGAFF. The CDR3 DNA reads TGTGCTAGTGGCCAGGACAGGGGAGCTTTCTTT.

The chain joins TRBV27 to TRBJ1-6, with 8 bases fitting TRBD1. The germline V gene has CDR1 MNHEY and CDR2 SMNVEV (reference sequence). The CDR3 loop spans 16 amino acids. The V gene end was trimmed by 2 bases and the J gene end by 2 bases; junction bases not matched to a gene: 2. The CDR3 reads CASSLKQGAYNSPLHF. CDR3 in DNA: TGTGCCAGCAGTTTAAAACAGGGGGCCTATAATTCACCCCTCCACTTT.

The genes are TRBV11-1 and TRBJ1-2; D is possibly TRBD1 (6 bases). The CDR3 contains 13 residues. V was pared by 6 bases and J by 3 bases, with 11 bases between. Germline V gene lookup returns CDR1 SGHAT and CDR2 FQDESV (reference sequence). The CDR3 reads CASSPGEDYGYTF. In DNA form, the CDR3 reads TGTGCCAGCAGTCCAGGGGAGGACTATGGCTACACCTTC.

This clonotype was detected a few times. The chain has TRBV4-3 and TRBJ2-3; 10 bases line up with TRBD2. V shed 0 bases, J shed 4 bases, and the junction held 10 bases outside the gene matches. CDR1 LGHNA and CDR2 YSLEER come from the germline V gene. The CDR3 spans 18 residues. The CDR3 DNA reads TGCGCCAGCAGCCAAGATGGCCTAGCGGGAGTCACCCCAGATACGCAGTATTTT. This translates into CASSQDGLAGVTPDTQYF.

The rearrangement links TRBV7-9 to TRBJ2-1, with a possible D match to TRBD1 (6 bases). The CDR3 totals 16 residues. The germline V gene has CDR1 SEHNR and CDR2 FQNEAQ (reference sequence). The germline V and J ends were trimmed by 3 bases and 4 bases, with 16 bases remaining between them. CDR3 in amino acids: CASSFVQGSSYNEQFF. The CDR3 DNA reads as TGTGCCAGCAGCTTTGTACAGGGTTCTTCGTACAATGAGCAGTTCTTC.

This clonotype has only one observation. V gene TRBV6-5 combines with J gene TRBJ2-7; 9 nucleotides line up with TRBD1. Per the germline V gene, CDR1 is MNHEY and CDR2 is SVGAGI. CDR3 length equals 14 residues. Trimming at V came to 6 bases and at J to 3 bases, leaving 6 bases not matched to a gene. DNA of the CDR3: TGTGCCAGCAGGAGGGGGACAGGGTTCTACGAGCAGTACTTC. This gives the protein CASRRGTGFYEQYF.

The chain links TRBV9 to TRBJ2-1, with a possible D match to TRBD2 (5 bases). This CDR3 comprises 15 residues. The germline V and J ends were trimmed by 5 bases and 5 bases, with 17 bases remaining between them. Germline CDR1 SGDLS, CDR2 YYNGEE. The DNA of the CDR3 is TGTGCCAGCAGATCACTCGGACTGGACGACAATGAGCAGTTCTTC. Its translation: CASRSLGLDDNEQFF.

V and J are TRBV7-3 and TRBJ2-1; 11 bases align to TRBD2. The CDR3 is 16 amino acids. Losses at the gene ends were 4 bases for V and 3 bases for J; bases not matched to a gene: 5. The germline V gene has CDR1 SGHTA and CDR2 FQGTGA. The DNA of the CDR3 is TGTGCCAGCAGCTCTTCCGGGACTAGCGGCTACAATGAGCAGTTCTTC. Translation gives CASSSSGTSGYNEQFF.

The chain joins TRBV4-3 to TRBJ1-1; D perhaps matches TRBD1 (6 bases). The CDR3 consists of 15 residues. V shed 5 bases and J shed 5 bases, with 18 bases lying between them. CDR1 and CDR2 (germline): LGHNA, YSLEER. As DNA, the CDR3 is TGCGCCAGCAGCTATGTGGTGGGGGCGACGACTGAAGCTTTCTTT. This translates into CASSYVVGATTEAFF.

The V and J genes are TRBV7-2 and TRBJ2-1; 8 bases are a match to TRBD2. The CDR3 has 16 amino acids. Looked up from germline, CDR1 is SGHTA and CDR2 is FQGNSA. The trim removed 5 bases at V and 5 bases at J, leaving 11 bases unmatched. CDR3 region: CASSHKRGGSNNEQFF. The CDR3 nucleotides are TGTGCCAGCAGCCACAAACGGGGGGGGTCGAACAATGAGCAGTTCTTC.

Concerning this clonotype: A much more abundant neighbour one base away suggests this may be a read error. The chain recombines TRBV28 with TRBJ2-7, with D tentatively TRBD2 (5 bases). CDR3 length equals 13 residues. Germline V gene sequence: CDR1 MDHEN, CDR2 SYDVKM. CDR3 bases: TGTGCCAGCAGTGTAGGACTCCACTACGGGCAGTACTTC. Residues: CASSVGLHYGQYF.

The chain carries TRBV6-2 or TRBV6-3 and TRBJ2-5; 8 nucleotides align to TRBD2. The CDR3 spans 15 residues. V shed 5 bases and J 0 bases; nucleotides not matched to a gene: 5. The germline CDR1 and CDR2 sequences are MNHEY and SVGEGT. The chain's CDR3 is CASSTTSEYQETQYF. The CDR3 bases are TGTGCCAGCAGTACGACTAGCGAGTACCAAGAGACCCAGTACTTC.

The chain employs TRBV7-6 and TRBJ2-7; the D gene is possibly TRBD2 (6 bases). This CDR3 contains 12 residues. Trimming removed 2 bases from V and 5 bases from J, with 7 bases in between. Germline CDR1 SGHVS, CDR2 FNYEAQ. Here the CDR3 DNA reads TGTGCCAGCAGCTTACGACTAGACGAGCAGTACTTC. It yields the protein CASSLRLDEQYF.

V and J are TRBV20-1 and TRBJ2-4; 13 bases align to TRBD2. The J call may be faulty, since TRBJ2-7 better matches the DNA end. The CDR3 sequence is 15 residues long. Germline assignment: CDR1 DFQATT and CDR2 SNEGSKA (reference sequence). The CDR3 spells CSARELAGGPDEQYF. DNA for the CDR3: TGCAGTGCTAGAGAACTAGCGGGAGGGCCGGACGAGCAGTACTTC.